A selection of T cell receptor beta chains follows, all from one sample in a study of blood T cell repertoires in COVID-19. TCRdb's table, derived via immunoSEQ multiplex PCR, lists solely in-frame clones and lacks some. The sample holds approximately 44,000 clones, around 83% seen once. Sequencing was performed on peripheral blood. Every receptor here comes from a human donor in a cohort sampled during active COVID-19. Each CDR3 is given with its conserved first and last residue. The order of the fields is V gene, J gene, CDR3 protein.

TRBV21-1	TRBJ1-1	CASSKVRHLNTEAFF
TRBV5-4	TRBJ1-1	CASSFKGATEAFF
TRBV18	TRBJ1-4	CASFPTGTNEKLFF
TRBV6-2/TRBV6-3	TRBJ1-4	CASSRQGRTEKLFF
TRBV14	TRBJ2-3	CASSQDWSQGTDTQYF
TRBV28	TRBJ1-2	CASSAPDTYYGYTF
TRBV6-1	TRBJ2-7	CASSEALLAGAEQYF
TRBV3-1/TRBV3-2	TRBJ2-6	CASSQGGGTGANVLTF
TRBV12-5	TRBJ2-3	CASGAGGIDTQYF
TRBV6-5	TRBJ2-4	CASSSRGQGNIQYF
TRBV5-8	TRBJ2-5	CASSQRQGWETQYF
TRBV18	TRBJ1-5	CASSPNREGGGQPQHF
TRBV13	TRBJ1-4	CASSFAVGREKLFF
TRBV19	TRBJ2-6	CAGGVSGANVLTF
TRBV5-1	TRBJ2-3	CASSQGLAGGDTQYF
TRBV2	TRBJ2-2	CASFQATGELFF
TRBV2	TRBJ2-6	CASSEGLAGGRGANVLTF
TRBV6-1	TRBJ2-5	CASSDGLAGWSCYF
TRBV6-2/TRBV6-3	TRBJ2-7	CASSYAPGQGYEQYF
TRBV7-2	TRBJ2-3	CASTLLRKGPSTQYF
TRBV18	TRBJ2-7	CASSPETGKGLDEQYF
TRBV18	TRBJ2-7	CASSLGFGGEQYF
TRBV12-3/TRBV12-4	TRBJ1-2	CASTNQNYGYTF
TRBV11-3	TRBJ2-3	CASSLVIAGGYTDTQYF
TRBV6-1	TRBJ2-7	CASSEDRVYYEQYF
TRBV5-1	TRBJ1-3	CASSFGTPSFGNTIYF
TRBV24-1	TRBJ2-3	CATSGQGAPTDTQYF
TRBV25-1	TRBJ2-7	CASSEPHRSSSEQYF
TRBV5-5	TRBJ1-4	CASSWGGNNEKLFF
TRBV19	TRBJ2-7	CASSSASGDIYEQYF
TRBV7-9	TRBJ1-1	CAAPRGSGDTEAFF
TRBV3-1/TRBV3-2	TRBJ2-3	CASSSRGDRTDTQYF
TRBV27	TRBJ1-6	CASRVSYNSPLHF
TRBV11-3	TRBJ2-7	CASSLGSGEQYF
TRBV5-1	TRBJ1-6	CASNAWGTGDSPLHF
TRBV30	TRBJ1-1	CAWNGGVNTEAFF
TRBV5-1	TRBJ2-1	CASSWLTGSYNEQFF
TRBV7-9	TRBJ2-5	CASSLIGGTSIETQYF
TRBV5-4	TRBJ2-3	CASSLDPLPSTDTQYF
TRBV2	TRBJ2-3	CASRVLAGGPDTQYF
TRBV9	TRBJ2-5	CASSSRGPGETQYF
TRBV24-1	TRBJ2-3	CATSDLTSGGLDTQYF
TRBV18	TRBJ2-7	CASSPRAGASSYEQYF
TRBV7-8	TRBJ2-7	CASSLAELAYEQYF
TRBV21-1	TRBJ2-7	CASRPKLYRSSYEQYF